This record concerns one T cell receptor (beta chain) sequence. Method: immunoSEQ multiplex PCR; TCRdb's copy keeps in-frame clones and lacks some. The sample has about 180,000 clones, approximately 86% seen once. The CDR3 contains 15 residues. The J segment lost 3 bases and the V segment lost 0 bases, leaving 3 bases of the junction unmatched. Per germline, CDR1 MNHNY and CDR2 SVGAGI (reference sequence). The data stem from a study of blood T cell repertoires in COVID-19. For the study at large: Acute and convalescent COVID-19 samples came from the United States, Italy and Spain.

The chain couples TRBV6-6 to TRBJ1-2, with TRBD1 identical over 8 bases. This TCR was recovered from a woman older than 75 with acute or convalescent COVID-19. The sample comprised peripheral blood. The CDR3 DNA is TGTGCCAGCAGTTACTCCGGACAGGGCGACTATGGCTACACCTTC. This translates into CASSYSGQGDYGYTF.